These 14 T cell receptor beta chains were all obtained from the same sample, sequenced in a study of control samples from healthy donors and cancer patients. Some clones are missing from TCRdb's copy, which holds only in-frame ones; the method was immunoSEQ multiplex PCR. The sample shows around 250,000 clones, roughly 82% of them seen only once. Sequencing was performed on PBMCs. The receptors derive from a woman aged 55-70 years with lung cancer.

This clone was detected once. This sequence joins TRBV5-1 and TRBJ2-3, with D maybe TRBD1 (6 bases). The V end lost 4 bases, the J end lost 2 bases, and 23 bases lay between the germline ends. CDR3 length: 18 amino acids. Germline CDR1 is SGHRS and CDR2 is YFSETQ. The CDR3 region has the DNA TGCGCCAGCAGCCCAATTAGGGCAGGGGAGACAGTCACAGATACGCAGTATTTT. Residues: CASSPIRAGETVTDTQYF.

The J gene is TRBJ2-3, the V gene TRBV7-8, with a possible D match to TRBD1 (5 bases). Germline CDR1 is SGHVS and CDR2 is FQNEAQ. V dropped 3 bases and J dropped 6 bases, with 7 bases sitting between them. This CDR3 is 12 amino acids long. CDR3 protein: CASSFKGDTQYF. The CDR3, as DNA: TGTGCCAGCAGCTTTAAGGGGGATACGCAGTATTTT.

The chain is built from TRBV3-1 (or the pseudogene TRBV3-2) and TRBJ1-4; weak D call: TRBD1 (5 bases). There are 16 residues in the CDR3. From germline, CDR1 is LGHDT and CDR2 YNNKEL (reference sequence). Trimming took off 4 bases at V and 2 bases at J, with 14 bases between the two ends. CDR3 DNA sequence: TGTGCCAGCAGCCGCCTACCAGGGAAGACTAATGAAAAACTGTTTTTT. Amino acids: CASSRLPGKTNEKLFF.

The chain carries TRBV19 and TRBJ2-7, with 7 bases identical to TRBD1. Germline CDR1 and CDR2: LNHDA and SQIVND (reference sequence). Trimming cost V 5 bases and J 3 bases; bases outside gene matches: 7. The CDR3 spans 14 residues. This chain's CDR3 is CASSWGTDLYEQYF. The DNA for the CDR3 is TGTGCCAGTAGTTGGGGGACAGACCTCTACGAGCAGTACTTC. The full variable domain, completed using reference TRBV19 and TRBJ2-7, is DGGITQSPKYLFRKEGQNVTLSCEQNLNHDAMYWYRQDPGQGLRLIYYSQIVNDFQKGDIAEGYSVSREKKESFPLTVTSAQKNPTAFYLCASSWGTDLYEQYFGPGTRLTVT.

The chain uses TRBV5-1 and TRBJ2-2; 8 nucleotides match TRBD2. V lost 2 bases, J lost 5 bases, and 11 bases stayed unmatched. The length of the CDR3 is 17 residues. Germline loops: CDR1 SGHRS, CDR2 YFSETQ. The CDR3 here is CASSFDYSGMGTGELFF. The CDR3 DNA follows: TGCGCCAGCAGCTTCGACTATAGCGGGATGGGTACCGGGGAGCTGTTTTTT. Together with reference TRBV5-1 and TRBJ2-2, the CDR3 gives the full variable domain: KAGVTQTPRYLIKTRGQQVTLSCSPISGHRSVSWYQQTPGQGLQFLFEYFSETQRNKGNFPGRFSGRQFSNSRSEMNVSTLELGDSALYLCASSFDYSGMGTGELFFGEGSRLTVL.

A few counts support this clone. This chain joins TRBV6-4 and TRBJ2-2, with 9 positions matching TRBD1. V dropped 8 bases and J dropped 5; count of bases not matched to a gene: 6. Germline lookup yields CDR1 MRHNA and CDR2 SNTAGT. This CDR3 has 14 amino acids. In DNA, the CDR3 is TGTGCCAGCGGACAACAGGGGGCGACCGGGGAGCTGTTTTTT. Encoded protein: CASGQQGATGELFF.

The rearrangement joins TRBV30 to TRBJ2-1; D may be TRBD2 (6 bases). V lost 0 bases and J lost 3, with 12 bases in between. Germline lookup yields CDR1 GTSNPN and CDR2 SVGIG (reference sequence). The CDR3 runs to 15 residues. CDR3 protein: CAWSVKAGLYNEQFF. CDR3 bases: TGTGCCTGGAGTGTAAAAGCGGGCCTCTACAATGAGCAGTTCTTC.

The chain has TRBV7-9 and TRBJ2-2; no firm D call. The CDR3 loop spans 14 amino acids. CDR1 SEHNR and CDR2 FQNEAQ come from the germline V gene (reference sequence). V shed 1 base and J shed 4 bases, with 7 bases lying between them. In DNA form, the CDR3 reads TGTGCCAGCAGCTTAGAGGGATTCACCGGGGAGCTGTTTTTT. This sequence encodes CASSLEGFTGELFF.

The gene calls are TRBV27 and TRBJ2-3; D not certain. Germline CDR1 and CDR2: MNHEY and SMNVEV (reference sequence). The CDR3 contains 14 residues. Trimming left V 4 bases short and J 6 bases short, with 14 bases between. DNA of the CDR3: TGTGCCAGCAGTTCCCATAGCAACGGGGATACGCAGTATTTT. Its translation is CASSSHSNGDTQYF.

This clone has a handful of counts. V gene TRBV5-4 combines with J gene TRBJ1-6, with 8 nucleotides matching TRBD1. CDR1 SGHNT and CDR2 YYREEE come from the germline V gene (reference sequence). The CDR3 length is 14 residues. The junction had 5 bases not matched to a gene; V was cut back by 2 bases and J by 10 bases. CDR3 residues: CASSFPTGASPLHF. The DNA for the CDR3 is TGTGCCAGCAGCTTTCCGACAGGGGCCTCACCCCTCCACTTT.

This clone came up a few times. V and J are TRBV9 and TRBJ1-6; TRBD1 matches at 7 bases. With 3 bases clipped from V and 9 bases from J, the junction kept 12 bases outside the gene matches. Germline CDR1 reads SGDLS; CDR2 reads YYNGEE. This CDR3 comprises 16 residues. The CDR3 nucleotides read TGTGCCAGCAGCGCCGGCCTCAGGGGGGCAGGTTCACCCCTCCACTTT. Its translation: CASSAGLRGAGSPLHF.

The chain has TRBV6-5 and TRBJ1-3, with D possibly being TRBD1 (5 bases). The V end was cut by 4 bases, the J end by 1 base, with 11 bases between. Germline-derived CDR1 and CDR2 are MNHEY and SVGAGI. This CDR3 is built from 15 residues. This chain's CDR3 is CASSWDGDSGNTIYF. CDR3 bases: TGTGCCAGCAGTTGGGACGGAGATTCTGGAAACACCATATATTTT.

This rearrangement joins TRBV10-1 to TRBJ1-1, with 8 bases aligning to TRBD1. Germline V gene lookup returns CDR1 WNHNN and CDR2 SYGVQD (reference sequence). V lost 6 bases to trimming and J lost 0 bases; unmatched junction nucleotides: 9. CDR3 size: 16 residues. CDR3 in amino acids: CASSPRQGIMNTEAFF. DNA of the CDR3: TGCGCCAGCAGCCCCAGACAGGGGATCATGAACACTGAAGCTTTCTTT.

V usage is TRBV2 and J usage is TRBJ1-1, with D perhaps matching TRBD1 (6 bases). The ends were cut back, 7 bases at V and 6 bases at J, with 15 bases in the middle. The CDR3 totals 13 residues. Germline assignment: CDR1 SNHLY and CDR2 FYNNEI. As DNA, the CDR3 is TGTGCCAGCACTACAGGGACCGTCGCTGAAGCTTTCTTT. Amino acids: CASTTGTVAEAFF.